This T cell receptor beta chain emerged from a study of T cells in Graves' hyperthyroidism and ophthalmopathy. Across the study: Prior to any treatment, at the point of initial diagnosis, peripheral blood was collected.

Patients between 18 and 65 years old had hyperthyroidism, newly diagnosed and lasting under 2 months. Fresh 10 ml peripheral blood yielded PBMCs. This clonotype appeared a few times. The antigen is not known. Researchers took RNA transcripts and amplified the TCR beta CDR3 regions from them. With the HTBI primer set, the TCR CDR3 went through a first round of RT-PCR. TCRdb fed the multiplex PCR reads into MiXCR, producing one record per CDR3 protein. The table lists around 450,000 distinct CDR3 sequences, roughly 14% of them singletons. CDR1 SQVTM and CDR2 ANQGSEA come from the germline V gene. CDR3 length equals 12 residues. V was clipped by 3 bases and J by 5 bases, with 11 bases between them. General observations from the study: Patients with ophthalmopathy were separated from those with stable hyperthyroidism by a 13 V-J model.

Sequencing input: blood. The V call is TRBV29-1, the J call TRBJ2-7, with D tentatively TRBD1 or TRBD2 (6 bases each). The sequence was obtained from a woman aged 18-29 years with Graves' hyperthyroidism. DNA for the CDR3: TGCAGCGTTGATGGGGGGCCCCACGAGCAGTACTTC. It translates to CSVDGGPHEQYF.